These 30 T cell receptor beta chains came from one sample sequenced in a study of graft-versus-host responses after intestinal transplantation. The method was immunoSEQ multiplex PCR; TCRdb's version includes in-frame clones alone and lacks a portion of them. The profile covers tens of thousands of clones, with around 90% appearing a single time and approximately 0.6% taken by the ten largest. Their specific antigens are unknown. Source: unstimulated CD4+ T cells sorted from spleen or lymph node cells, taken before transplant. These receptors were collected from a human donor who was the organ donor for an intestinal transplant.

This chain joins TRBV2 and TRBJ2-3; 10 nucleotides align to TRBD1. V shed 2 bases, J shed 2 bases, and the junction held 4 bases outside the gene matches. The CDR3 covers 16 residues. Germline V CDR1 and CDR2: SNHLY, FYNNEI. The CDR3 coding sequence is TGTGCCAGCAGTGAACAGGGACAGGGGATCACAGATACGCAGTATTTT. It encodes CASSEQGQGITDTQYF.

This clone was found a few times. This chain connects TRBV9 to TRBJ1-1, with TRBD1 identical over 7 bases. This CDR3 spans 14 amino acids. With V trimmed by 3 bases and J by 5 bases, 7 bases remained unmatched. Germline lookup yields CDR1 SGDLS and CDR2 YYNGEE. The CDR3 DNA sequence: TGTGCCAGCAGCGCAGACAGGGTTGGAACTGAAGCTTTCTTT. Protein product: CASSADRVGTEAFF.

This clone was counted once. The V and J genes are TRBV28 and TRBJ1-2; D unresolved. This CDR3 has 13 residues. From germline, CDR1 is MDHEN and CDR2 SYDVKM. Deletions cut 8 bases from V and 3 bases from J, with 13 bases between. In DNA, the CDR3 is TGTGCCAGCCTAAATGAATTCGACTATGGCTACACCTTC. Encoded protein: CASLNEFDYGYTF.

The V gene is TRBV28, the J gene TRBJ1-3; 10 bases map to TRBD1. This CDR3 contains 17 residues. Germline CDR1 is MDHEN and CDR2 is SYDVKM. The junction had 7 bases not matched to a gene; V was cut back by 4 bases and J by 1 base. CDR3 residues: CASSSLDRGVSGNTIYF. The CDR3 DNA reads TGTGCCAGCAGTTCATTGGACAGGGGGGTTTCTGGAAACACCATATATTTT.

The V gene is TRBV9, the J gene TRBJ2-1; a possible D gene is TRBD1 (5 bases). V was cut by 2 bases and J by 2 bases, with 11 bases left in between. Germline V gene lookup returns CDR1 SGDLS and CDR2 YYNGEE. This CDR3 has 15 residues. The chain's CDR3 is CASSVAGLPYNEQFF. The CDR3 DNA sequence: TGTGCCAGCAGCGTCGCAGGGCTTCCCTACAATGAGCAGTTCTTC. Looking up the rest from reference TRBV9 and TRBJ2-1 gives the full variable domain: DSGVTQTPKHLITATGQRVTLRCSPRSGDLSVYWYQQSLDQGLQFLIQYYNGEERAKGNILERFSAQQFPDLHSELNLSSLELGDSALYFCASSVAGLPYNEQFFGPGTRLTVL.

The chain links TRBV28 to TRBJ2-2, with 9 bases fitting TRBD2. The V and J ends lost 6 bases and 6 bases, in that order; junction bases with no gene match: 17. Germline-derived CDR1 and CDR2 are MDHEN and SYDVKM. The CDR3 spans 18 residues. This CDR3 reads CASSSLLAGGPMAGELFF. In DNA, the CDR3 is TGTGCCAGCAGCTCACTCTTGGCGGGAGGGCCGATGGCCGGGGAGCTGTTTTTT.

The chain uses TRBV2 and TRBJ2-1; 8 nucleotides line up with TRBD2. Germline CDR1 is SNHLY and CDR2 is FYNNEI. V was pared by 6 bases and J by 0 bases, with 13 bases of the junction left unmatched. CDR3 length equals 18 residues. The CDR3 DNA is TGTGCCAGCAGCAACACGTCCCCGCGGGAGGACTCCTACAATGAGCAGTTCTTC. Translation gives CASSNTSPREDSYNEQFF.

A few counts support this clone. The chain recombines TRBV4-2 with TRBJ1-5, with D maybe TRBD1 (5 bases). CDR1 is LGHNA and CDR2 is YNFKEQ in the germline V gene. The CDR3 extends over 15 amino acids. V was pared by 3 bases and J by 6 bases, with 15 bases between. CDR3 bases: TGTGCCAGCAGCCAGGGGGGGTCCGAGGGTCAGCCCCAGCATTTT. Amino acids: CASSQGGSEGQPQHF.

The chain joins TRBV27 to TRBJ2-7, with D tentatively TRBD2 (5 bases). The ends were cut back, 5 bases at V and 1 base at J, with 21 bases in the middle. Germline V gene lookup returns CDR1 MNHEY and CDR2 SMNVEV (reference sequence). The CDR3 has 17 residues. CDR3 amino acids: CASSIRSRGRGSYEQYF. The CDR3 DNA reads TGTGCCAGCAGTATCCGATCCCGCGGCCGGGGTTCCTACGAGCAGTACTTC.

This chain joins TRBV30 and TRBJ2-7; 9 bases line up with TRBD2. After removal of 0 bases from V and 4 bases from J, the junction contained 10 bases not matched to a gene. This CDR3 is 16 amino acids long. The V gene's germline CDR1 is GTSNPN and CDR2 SVGIG (reference sequence). The CDR3 sequence: CAWSVRVSGRSYEQYF. CDR3 sequence (DNA): TGTGCCTGGAGTGTACGAGTGAGCGGGAGGTCGTACGAGCAGTACTTC.

In this sample, this clone turned up once. The rearrangement links TRBV5-5 to TRBJ2-7; 10 bases align to TRBD1. The CDR3 has 18 residues. Per the germline V gene, CDR1 is SGHKS and CDR2 is YYEKEE (reference sequence). V trimming: 4 bases; J trimming: 5 bases; junction bases outside the gene matches: 18. This CDR3 reads CASSAGRTGGAGGDEQYF. The CDR3 DNA is TGTGCCAGCAGCGCGGGGCGGACAGGGGGTGCGGGTGGCGACGAGCAGTACTTC.

The chain is built from TRBV11-2 and TRBJ2-7; TRBD1 matches at 7 bases. The CDR3 spans 16 residues. The ends lost 4 bases at V and 0 bases at J; junction bases unmatched: 9. Germline values: CDR1 SGHAT, CDR2 FQNNGV. The CDR3: CASSSHTGTASYEQYF. The CDR3 coding sequence is TGTGCCAGCAGCTCACATACCGGGACAGCCTCCTACGAGCAGTACTTC.

The gene calls are TRBV6-5 and TRBJ1-4; 12 nucleotides align to TRBD1. The CDR3 is made up of 16 amino acids. Germline trimming cut 4 bases from V and 8 bases from J; bases unmatched to any gene: 8. CDR1 is MNHEY, CDR2 SVGAGI, per germline. CDR3 amino acids: CASSSGQGAWNEKLFF. The CDR3 nucleotides read TGTGCCAGCAGTTCGGGACAGGGGGCCTGGAACGAAAAACTGTTTTTT.

The genes are TRBV5-1 and TRBJ2-3; TRBD2 might be the D (6 bases). The V gene lost 0 bases and the J gene lost 3 bases, with 8 bases spanning the gap. Looked up from germline, CDR1 is SGHRS and CDR2 is YFSETQ. The CDR3 spans 14 residues. The CDR3 DNA follows: TGCGCCAGCAGCTTGGAGGGAGGTACAGATACGCAGTATTTT. Protein product: CASSLEGGTDTQYF.

This clone was observed once. V and J are TRBV28 and TRBJ2-1, with D hard to call. The V gene lost 8 bases and the J gene lost 4 bases, with 12 bases spanning the gap. Germline V gene data show CDR1 as MDHEN and CDR2 as SYDVKM. The CDR3 consists of 13 residues. The CDR3 sequence: CASLSNRYNEQFF. The CDR3 coding sequence is TGTGCCAGCCTCTCAAACAGATACAATGAGCAGTTCTTC.

This clone was picked up one time. The DNA for the CDR3 is TGTGCCAGCATCCGTGGGGGGGGGACTGAAGCTTTCTTT. The encoded protein is CASIRGGGTEAFF. This chain connects TRBV2 to TRBJ1-1; a weak D match, TRBD1 (5 bases). Trimming pared 7 bases from V and 5 bases from J, leaving 14 bases between. The length of the CDR3 is 13 residues. Germline CDR1 SNHLY, CDR2 FYNNEI.

V usage is TRBV28 and J usage is TRBJ2-7; 7 bases map to TRBD2. CDR1 MDHEN and CDR2 SYDVKM come from the germline V gene. This CDR3 contains 11 residues. CDR3 nucleotide sequence: TGTGTCGTGGGGGGGAACTACGAGCAGTACTTC. Protein: CVVGGNYEQYF.

The J gene is TRBJ1-1, the V gene TRBV29-1, with D possibly matching TRBD1 (6 bases). The germline V gene encodes CDR1 SQVTM and CDR2 ANQGSEA. Deletions cut 3 bases from V and 10 bases from J, with 12 bases between. The CDR3 is 11 amino acids. The CDR3 coding sequence is TGCAGCGTTGACGGACAGAGGGGAGCTTTCTTT. Protein: CSVDGQRGAFF.

The chain joins TRBV14 to TRBJ2-7; TRBD1 might be the D (5 bases). The CDR3 sequence is 12 residues long. CDR1 and CDR2 (germline): SGHDN, FVKESK. The germline V and J ends were trimmed by 6 bases and 5 bases, with 11 bases remaining between them. The CDR3 reads CASRSQGNEQYF. The CDR3 nucleotides read TGTGCCAGCAGATCCCAGGGAAACGAGCAGTACTTC.

The J gene is TRBJ2-1, the V gene TRBV7-9; 7 bases fit TRBD1. Germline V CDR1 and CDR2: SEHNR, FQNEAQ (reference sequence). This CDR3 comprises 14 residues. The V gene end was trimmed by 3 bases and the J gene end by 8 bases; junction bases not matched to a gene: 7. The CDR3 loop reads CASSFPGQVHEQFF. CDR3 nucleotide sequence: TGTGCCAGCAGCTTTCCCGGACAGGTCCATGAGCAGTTCTTC.

The chain carries TRBV2 and TRBJ2-4; 8 nucleotides align to TRBD1. CDR1 is SNHLY and CDR2 is FYNNEI in the germline V gene. After removal of 6 bases from V and 0 bases from J, the junction contained 4 bases not matched to a gene. The CDR3 is 15 amino acids. CDR3 in amino acids: CASSSRGLAKNIQYF. The CDR3 DNA reads as TGTGCCAGCAGCAGCAGGGGGCTAGCCAAAAACATTCAGTACTTC.

V and J are TRBV2 and TRBJ1-3; D is unclear. CDR1 is SNHLY and CDR2 is FYNNEI in the germline V gene. There are 14 residues in the CDR3. V gave up 2 bases and J gave up 2 bases, with 7 bases separating them. CDR3 region: CASSEISAGNTIYF. As DNA, the CDR3 is TGTGCCAGCAGTGAAATCTCTGCTGGAAACACCATATATTTT. The entire variable domain, with the rest obtained from reference TRBV2 and TRBJ1-3, is as follows: EPEVTQTPSHQVTQMGQEVILRCVPISNHLYFYWYRQILGQKVEFLVSFYNNEISEKSEIFDDQFSVERPDGSNFTLKIRSTKLEDSAMYFCASSEISAGNTIYFGEGSWLTVV.

In nucleotides, the CDR3 is TGTGCCAGCAGCCCTTCGGCCCGACAGGGAAACTATGGCTACACCTTC. It specifies CASSPSARQGNYGYTF. The rearrangement links TRBV28 to TRBJ1-2; TRBD1 agrees at 7 bases. The junction had 12 bases not matched to a gene; V was cut back by 6 bases and J by 2 bases. Germline CDR1 is MDHEN and CDR2 is SYDVKM. This CDR3 has 16 amino acids.

In its sample, this clone was seen a few times. The J gene is TRBJ1-2, the V gene TRBV19; 7 nucleotides align to TRBD1. Germline assignment: CDR1 LNHDA and CDR2 SQIVND (reference sequence). The J segment lost 3 bases and the V segment lost 7 bases, leaving 11 bases of the junction unmatched. The CDR3 spans 15 residues. In DNA, the CDR3 is TGTGCCAGTACCCAACGAATCGGGACAGACTATGGCTACACCTTC. Amino acids: CASTQRIGTDYGYTF.

The chain links TRBV9 to TRBJ1-4; D not resolved. This CDR3 spans 16 amino acids. The V end lost 4 bases, the J end lost 2 bases, and 15 bases lay between the germline ends. Germline V gives CDR1 SGDLS, CDR2 YYNGEE. The CDR3 DNA reads as TGTGCCAGCAGCTTCAGACCCGGGGAGACTAATGAAAAACTGTTTTTT. As protein: CASSFRPGETNEKLFF. Complete variable domain (other parts from reference TRBV9 and TRBJ1-4): DSGVTQTPKHLITATGQRVTLRCSPRSGDLSVYWYQQSLDQGLQFLIQYYNGEERAKGNILERFSAQQFPDLHSELNLSSLELGDSALYFCASSFRPGETNEKLFFGSGTQLSVL.

The V and J genes are TRBV6-1 and TRBJ1-3; TRBD1 matches at 10 bases. CDR3 length equals 15 residues. After removal of 8 bases from V and 3 bases from J, the junction contained 7 bases not matched to a gene. Germline V lookup: CDR1 MNHNS, CDR2 SASEGT. The CDR3 bases are TGTGCCAGCGGGGCACGGACAGGGGGTGGAAACACCATATATTTT. It is translated as CASGARTGGGNTIYF.

Notes on this clone: The limits of the CDR3 on the DNA are not certain, so only TCRdb's listed CDR3 is given. The CDR3 is CASSTSGGYTQYF. V and J are TRBV6-5 and TRBJ2-3; the table's D call TRBD2 went unverified against the DNA. Germline V gene data show CDR1 as MNHEY and CDR2 as SVGAGI. With termini counted, the CDR3 has 13 amino acids.

The chain is built from TRBV5-8 and TRBJ1-2; D is perhaps TRBD1 (6 bases). Germline V gene data show CDR1 as SGHTS and CDR2 as YDEGEE. The V gene lost 5 bases and the J gene lost 3 bases, with 17 bases spanning the gap. CDR3 length: 15 residues. CDR3 sequence: CASSRVRRGYYGYTF. CDR3 DNA sequence: TGTGCCAGCAGTCGGGTCCGCAGGGGCTACTATGGCTACACCTTC.

V gene TRBV27 combines with J gene TRBJ2-2; the match to TRBD2 covers 7 bases. J was trimmed by 5 bases and V by 6 bases; bases with no gene match: 6. The CDR3 has 14 amino acids. Germline lookup yields CDR1 MNHEY and CDR2 SMNVEV (reference sequence). The CDR3 nucleotides read TGTGCCAGCAGGACCAGCGGGACGACCGGGGAGCTGTTTTTT. It codes for CASRTSGTTGELFF.

The chain has TRBV19 and TRBJ2-7; tentatively, D is TRBD1 (6 bases). The germline V and J ends were trimmed by 6 bases and 0 bases, with 12 bases remaining between them. CDR3 length: 14 amino acids. Germline loops: CDR1 LNHDA, CDR2 SQIVND (reference sequence). CDR3 region: CASSSQDSSYEQYF. The CDR3 nucleotides read TGTGCCAGTAGCAGTCAGGACAGCTCCTACGAGCAGTACTTC.